The 5 T cell receptor beta chains below were found in one sample sequenced in a study of T-cell reconstitution after alpha-beta-depleted transplantation in children. Preparation of the TCRbeta library involved a method that used unique molecular identifiers. Using its own MiXCR run on the PCR reads, TCRdb lists one record per CDR3 protein. Of 350,000 to 500,000 distinct CDR3 sequences in the sample, approximately 41% were seen once. The starting material was PBMCs, obtained before TCRalphabeta/CD19-depleted stem cell transplant. The receptors come from a girl aged 2 to 9 with aplastic anemia, due to receive a stem cell transplant.

This chain links TRBV12-3 or TRBV12-4 with TRBJ1-5; D gene uncertain. The CDR3 spans 13 residues. The V gene lost 6 bases and the J gene lost 6 bases, with 12 bases spanning the gap. DNA of the CDR3: TGTGCCAGCAGCCAAAACCTGATTCAGCCCCAGCATTTT. This codes for CASSQNLIQPQHF.

V is TRBV7-2 and J is TRBJ2-7; D not resolved. V dropped 2 bases and J dropped 3 bases, with 11 bases sitting between them. The V gene's germline CDR1 is SGHTA and CDR2 FQGNSA. This CDR3 has 14 amino acids. DNA of the CDR3: TGTGCCAGCAGCTTAAGGGCCGTCCGCTACGAGCAGTACTTC. Its protein product is CASSLRAVRYEQYF.

J is TRBJ2-7 and V is TRBV5-1, with D tentatively TRBD2 (5 bases). Trimming pared 0 bases from V and 3 bases from J, leaving 13 bases between. The CDR3 is 15 amino acids. From germline, CDR1 is SGHRS and CDR2 YFSETQ. CDR3 protein: CASSLEGGPLYEQYF. Here the CDR3 DNA reads TGCGCCAGCAGCTTGGAGGGCGGGCCCCTCTACGAGCAGTACTTC. Drawing the rest from reference TRBV5-1 and TRBJ2-7, the complete variable domain is KAGVTQTPRYLIKTRGQQVTLSCSPISGHRSVSWYQQTPGQGLQFLFEYFSETQRNKGNFPGRFSGRQFSNSRSEMNVSTLELGDSALYLCASSLEGGPLYEQYFGPGTRLTVT.

V gene TRBV20-1 combines with J gene TRBJ2-1, with 9 bases aligning to TRBD2. Germline V gene data show CDR1 as DFQATT and CDR2 as SNEGSKA (reference sequence). The CDR3 has 15 amino acids. With 5 bases clipped from V and 3 bases from J, the junction kept 8 bases outside the gene matches. The CDR3 region has the DNA TGCAGTGCTCCCACGGGACTAGCCTACTACAATGAGCAGTTCTTC. Protein sequence: CSAPTGLAYYNEQFF.

This clonotype was observed a handful of times. An end of the junction does not agree with germline; a read error may underlie this. J is TRBJ2-1 and V is TRBV6-1; TRBD2 agrees at 9 bases. The CDR3 extends over 13 amino acids. Germline V gives CDR1 MNHNS, CDR2 SASEGT. CDR3 residues: CASLRLAVNQQFF. CDR3 DNA: TGTGCCAGCCTGAGACTAGCGGTCAATCAGCAGTTCTTC.